The clone carrying this T cell receptor beta chain has a handful of counts. TCRdb itself ran the RACE reads through MiXCR, one entry per CDR3 protein. The data show approximately 370,000 distinct CDR3 sequences, around 5% seen once. The record originates from a study of human T cells and chemical hapten exposure. For the study at large: Slight volume differences across pooled libraries mainly accounted for varying per-sample TCR yields.

The sample's time point: pre-sensitization, week 0. Treatment in this sample: therapeutic diphenylcyclopropenone sensitization with weekly scalp DPC. The sample in question was whole blood, obtained in connection with sensitization to the hapten diphenylcyclopropenone (DPC). The clonotype was recovered from a woman younger than 30 with alopecia areata. Some clones in this sample may be carry-over from other donors' samples.

CDR3 DNA: TGTGCCAGCAGTTACATCGGCACTGAAGCTTTCTTT. Translated: CASSYIGTEAFF. This chain connects TRBV6-5 to TRBJ1-1; no definite D call. The germline gives CDR1 MNHEY, CDR2 SVGAGI. CDR3 length: 12 residues. Trimming removed 2 bases from V and 4 bases from J, with 5 bases in between.